These 30 T cell receptor beta chains originate from one sample sequenced in a study of T cells after yellow fever vaccination. Each CDR3 protein is one row after TCRdb ran MiXCR on the 5' RACE reads. The top ten clones hold approximately 19% of a sample with around 310,000 distinct CDR3 sequences, 3.5% to 4.5% of them seen once. Sequencing was performed on PBMCs, taken 15 days after the yellow fever booster vaccination. The receptors were sampled from a man between 18 and 29 years old who received the YFV17D yellow fever vaccine.

The genes are TRBV29-1 and TRBJ2-5; the D gene is possibly TRBD1 (7 bases). V was trimmed by 4 bases and J by 5 bases, leaving 26 bases between them. The CDR3 has 17 amino acids. Germline V CDR1 and CDR2: SQVTM, ANQGSEA. The CDR3 sequence is CSVASPFQGGSGETQYF. For the CDR3, the DNA is TGCAGCGTTGCATCCCCCTTTCAGGGGGGCTCCGGCGAGACCCAGTACTTC.

This clonotype was recorded many times. The CDR3 nucleotides read TGTGCCAGCAGGGACTCATTATTCACCCAGTACTTC. Encoded protein: CASRDSLFTQYF. This chain connects TRBV7-2 to TRBJ2-5; perhaps TRBD2 as D (5 bases). Trimming removed 6 bases at V and 8 bases at J, with 13 bases between. Germline V gene sequence: CDR1 SGHTA, CDR2 FQGNSA. The CDR3 loop spans 12 amino acids. Looking up the rest from reference TRBV7-2 and TRBJ2-5 gives the full variable domain: GAGVSQSPSNKVTEKGKDVELRCDPISGHTALYWYRQSLGQGLEFLIYFQGNSAPDKSGLPSDRFSAERTGGSVSTLTIQRTQQEDSAVYLCASRDSLFTQYFGPGTRLLVL.

For this clonotype: One base away lies a much larger clone, so this may be a sequencing read error. The chain uses TRBV6-6 and TRBJ2-2; weak D call: TRBD2 (6 bases). The CDR3 totals 13 residues. CDR1 is MNHNY, CDR2 SVGAGI, per germline (reference sequence). The CDR3 spells CTSSSSDFRELFF. For the CDR3, the DNA is TGTACCAGCAGTTCTAGCGATTTTAGGGAGCTGTTTTTT.

The chain has TRBV5-1 and TRBJ2-2; 12 nucleotides match TRBD1. There are 16 residues in the CDR3. After removal of 3 bases from V and 4 bases from J, the junction contained 4 bases not matched to a gene. Germline lookup yields CDR1 SGHRS and CDR2 YFSETQ. The CDR3 region is CASSYRDRGPTGELFF. Here the CDR3 DNA reads TGCGCCAGCAGCTACCGGGACAGGGGGCCCACCGGGGAGCTGTTTTTT. Based on the CDR3 plus reference TRBV5-1 and TRBJ2-2, the full variable domain is KAGVTQTPRYLIKTRGQQVTLSCSPISGHRSVSWYQQTPGQGLQFLFEYFSETQRNKGNFPGRFSGRQFSNSRSEMNVSTLELGDSALYLCASSYRDRGPTGELFFGEGSRLTVL.

This clonotype came up a few times. CDR3: CASSLTPGAAGYTF. CDR3 DNA sequence: TGTGCCAGCAGCTTAACCCCGGGGGCGGCTGGCTACACCTTC. The chain combines TRBV7-3 with TRBJ1-2, with D maybe TRBD1 (6 bases). The CDR3 totals 14 residues. Germline V CDR1 and CDR2: SGHTA, FQGTGA. The germline V and J ends were trimmed by 0 bases and 7 bases, with 12 bases remaining between them.

The chain employs TRBV27 and TRBJ1-6; a possible D gene is TRBD1 (6 bases). This CDR3 spans 13 amino acids. CDR1 and CDR2 (germline): MNHEY, SMNVEV (reference sequence). V lost 8 bases, J lost 8 bases, and 13 bases lay in between. CDR3 loop: CASGGGRYSPLHF. CDR3 DNA: TGTGCCAGCGGAGGGGGGCGCTATTCACCCCTCCACTTT.

In this sample, this clonotype turned up many times. The chain joins TRBV7-9 to TRBJ1-6, with D possibly being TRBD1 (6 bases). The germline V and J ends were trimmed by 5 bases and 6 bases, with 11 bases remaining between them. The CDR3 runs to 14 residues. The germline V gene has CDR1 SEHNR and CDR2 FQNEAQ (reference sequence). The CDR3 bases are TGTGCCAGCAGCCTAGGACAGCTTAATTCACCCCTCCACTTT. It encodes CASSLGQLNSPLHF.

The rearrangement uses TRBV7-8 and TRBJ2-5; no reliable D call. The germline V gene encodes CDR1 SGHVS and CDR2 FQNEAQ. CDR3 length: 14 amino acids. The V end was cut by 2 bases, the J end by 0 bases, with 7 bases between. CDR3 loop: CASSLFYNQETQYF. The CDR3 DNA follows: TGTGCCAGCAGCTTATTCTACAACCAAGAGACCCAGTACTTC.

This chain uses TRBV30 with TRBJ2-1; the D is unclear. The V end lost 4 bases, the J end lost 3 bases, and 10 bases lay between the germline ends. This CDR3 has 13 residues. In germline, CDR1 is GTSNPN, CDR2 SVGIG (reference sequence). CDR3 amino acids: CAWIPFSYNEQFF. CDR3 DNA: TGTGCCTGGATCCCATTTAGCTACAATGAGCAGTTCTTC.

In its sample, this clonotype was seen a few times. The CDR3 region is CASSPPGTGNTGELFF. CDR3 in DNA: TGTGCCAGCAGCCCCCCCGGGACAGGAAACACCGGGGAGCTGTTTTTT. The chain joins TRBV7-9 to TRBJ2-2; 8 nucleotides line up with TRBD1. The CDR3 contains 16 residues. The germline V gene encodes CDR1 SEHNR and CDR2 FQNEAQ (reference sequence). Trimming cost V 5 bases and J 2 bases; bases outside gene matches: 7.

This clonotype was found a few times. This sequence joins TRBV7-2 and TRBJ2-3; D might be TRBD1 or TRBD2, each matching 6 bases. The germline V gene encodes CDR1 SGHTA and CDR2 FQGNSA. This CDR3 is 14 amino acids long. Trimming took off 5 bases at V and 4 bases at J, with 13 bases between the two ends. The CDR3 DNA reads TGTGCCAGCAGCCAAGGGGGGCTCCCAGATACGCAGTATTTT. This sequence encodes CASSQGGLPDTQYF.

This clonotype occurred many times. This rearrangement joins TRBV12-3 or TRBV12-4 to TRBJ1-5, with a possible D match to TRBD1 (5 bases). Trimming removed 6 bases from V and 7 bases from J, with 13 bases in between. There are 13 residues in the CDR3. CDR3 nucleotide sequence: TGTGCCAGCAGCTTGGCCAGGGACCAGCCCCAGCATTTT. Protein sequence: CASSLARDQPQHF.

This clonotype was seen a few times. This chain connects TRBV6-6 to TRBJ1-1; D may be TRBD1 (6 bases). V lost 10 bases and J 3 bases, leaving 21 bases between the germline ends. The CDR3 loop spans 15 amino acids. Per germline, CDR1 MNHNY and CDR2 SVGAGI (reference sequence). The CDR3 region is CATLWPGTRDTEAFF. As DNA, the CDR3 is TGTGCCACCCTCTGGCCCGGGACACGGGACACTGAAGCTTTCTTT.

The V call is TRBV29-1, the J call TRBJ2-7; no clear D gene. The V gene lost 4 bases and the J gene lost 2 bases, with 12 bases spanning the gap. This CDR3 has 13 amino acids. CDR1 is SQVTM and CDR2 is ANQGSEA in the germline V gene. CDR3 coding DNA: TGCAGCGTTGGACTCCGACTCACCTACGAGCAGTACGTC. Amino acid sequence: CSVGLRLTYEQYV.

The sample holds many counts of this clonotype. DNA of the CDR3: TGTGCCATCAGTGGTGGGGGGGGAGAGACCCAGTACTTC. Its translation is CAISGGGGETQYF. The chain has TRBV10-3 and TRBJ2-5; 7 bases line up with TRBD2. Germline V gene lookup returns CDR1 ENHRY and CDR2 SYGVKD. With 4 bases clipped from V and 4 bases from J, the junction kept 3 bases outside the gene matches. CDR3 length: 13 residues.

This clonotype was picked up many times. The rearrangement uses TRBV29-1 and TRBJ1-3; D is unresolved. This CDR3 comprises 14 residues. The V end lost 4 bases, the J end lost 4 bases, and 14 bases lay between the germline ends. Germline lookup yields CDR1 SQVTM and CDR2 ANQGSEA. The CDR3, as DNA: TGCAGCGTTGTAAAGGAGTCGGACGGAAACACCATATATTTT. It codes for CSVVKESDGNTIYF.

This CDR3 reads CASSLDPRSGGAGEQFF. CDR3 nucleotide sequence: TGCGCCAGCAGCTTGGACCCTCGGAGCGGGGGGGCCGGAGAGCAGTTCTTC. The chain recombines TRBV5-1 with TRBJ2-1, with 10 nucleotides matching TRBD2. Germline values: CDR1 SGHRS, CDR2 YFSETQ. Germline trimming cut 0 bases from V and 10 bases from J; bases unmatched to any gene: 13. The CDR3 covers 17 residues.

This clonotype was observed many times. The V call is TRBV6-5, the J call TRBJ1-2; no clear D gene. The V gene lost 6 bases and the J gene lost 4 bases, with 9 bases spanning the gap. There are 12 residues in the CDR3. The germline CDR1 and CDR2 sequences are MNHEY and SVGAGI. The CDR3 spells CASSTPPYGYTF. Written as DNA, the CDR3 is TGTGCCAGCAGCACTCCTCCCTATGGCTACACCTTC.

This clonotype was detected ten times or more. The chain combines TRBV20-1 with TRBJ2-3; D call uncertain. The germline V gene encodes CDR1 DFQATT and CDR2 SNEGSKA (reference sequence). V shed 6 bases and J shed 0 bases, with 13 bases lying between them. The CDR3 has 14 residues. CDR3 nucleotides: TGCAGTGCCTCGGACCGGAGAAGCACAGATACGCAGTATTTT. Translating it yields CSASDRRSTDTQYF.

This clonotype appeared many times. The V call is TRBV27, the J call TRBJ1-3; D is unresolved. V dropped 3 bases and J dropped 0 bases, with 3 bases sitting between them. Germline CDR1 MNHEY, CDR2 SMNVEV (reference sequence). The CDR3 length is 13 residues. DNA of the CDR3: TGTGCCAGCAGTTTGCTCTCTGGAAACACCATATATTTT. It encodes CASSLLSGNTIYF.

This clonotype has a count of ten or more. The CDR3, as DNA: TGTGCCACCAGCAGAGAACGAAGGACAGCAAACTATGGCTACACCTTC. Translation gives CATSRERRTANYGYTF. This rearrangement joins TRBV15 to TRBJ1-2; perhaps TRBD1 as D (6 bases). Trimming pared 0 bases from V and 2 bases from J, leaving 13 bases between. CDR1 LNHNV and CDR2 YYDKDF come from the germline V gene (reference sequence). The CDR3 runs to 16 residues.

This clonotype has only a few counts. The V gene is TRBV3-1, the J gene TRBJ1-1; a possible D gene is TRBD1 (6 bases). Looked up from germline, CDR1 is LGHDT and CDR2 is YNNKEL (reference sequence). V gave up 4 bases and J gave up 6 bases, with 18 bases separating them. This CDR3 is built from 15 residues. The CDR3 is CASSLAGLGAAEAFF. The DNA for the CDR3 is TGTGCCAGCAGCCTCGCGGGTTTGGGGGCCGCTGAAGCTTTCTTT.

This clonotype was picked up a small number of times. The V and J genes are TRBV6-1 and TRBJ2-7, with TRBD1 matching 7 bases. Germline values: CDR1 MNHNS, CDR2 SASEGT. The CDR3 sequence is 13 residues long. The CDR3 here is CGAGGPGLVEQYV. The CDR3 DNA sequence: TGTGGTGCAGGGGGTCCTGGTCTGGTCGAGCAGTACGTC.

V gene TRBV29-1 combines with J gene TRBJ2-2, with D unresolved. CDR1 is SQVTM and CDR2 is ANQGSEA in the germline V gene. V was pared by 6 bases and J by 4 bases, with 9 bases between. The length of the CDR3 is 12 residues. In DNA, the CDR3 is TGCAGCGTGGTTACAGTCACCGGGGAGCTGTTTTTT. Protein sequence: CSVVTVTGELFF.

At least ten counts were recorded for this clonotype. This chain joins TRBV5-1 and TRBJ2-5; D remains ambiguous. The CDR3 has 15 amino acids. Trimming cost V 2 bases and J 5 bases, with 16 bases left between them. Per the germline V gene, CDR1 is SGHRS and CDR2 is YFSETQ. CDR3: CASSLGQTSEETQYF. The CDR3 coding sequence is TGCGCCAGCAGCTTAGGTCAAACCTCTGAGGAGACCCAGTACTTC.

This clonotype was seen many times. The rearrangement links TRBV2 to TRBJ2-7, with D uncertain. The V end lost 2 bases, the J end lost 1 base, and 9 bases lay between the germline ends. Germline V gene lookup returns CDR1 SNHLY and CDR2 FYNNEI. There are 14 residues in the CDR3. The CDR3: CASSEWFSSYEQYF. For the CDR3, the DNA is TGTGCCAGCAGTGAATGGTTTTCTTCCTACGAGCAGTACTTC.

The chain is built from TRBV5-1 and TRBJ2-3; TRBD2 matches 8 bases. The V and J ends lost 4 bases and 5 bases, in that order; junction bases with no gene match: 9. Germline V gene data show CDR1 as SGHRS and CDR2 as YFSETQ. The CDR3 totals 15 residues. CDR3 residues: CASSTTGGPGDTQYF. The CDR3 DNA reads as TGCGCCAGCAGCACTACGGGGGGGCCAGGAGATACGCAGTATTTT.

This clonotype was counted many times. The chain combines TRBV27 with TRBJ2-1, with D possibly called TRBD1 or TRBD2 (9 bases each). V gave up 6 bases and J gave up 3 bases, with 18 bases separating them. This CDR3 comprises 16 residues. CDR1 is MNHEY, CDR2 SMNVEV, per germline (reference sequence). The CDR3 loop is CASRAGGTGHYNEQFF. In nucleotides, the CDR3 is TGTGCCAGCAGGGCGGGGGGGACAGGGCACTACAATGAGCAGTTCTTC.

This clonotype was seen repeatedly, ten times or more. The V gene is TRBV5-1, the J gene TRBJ2-3, with D uncertain. V was shortened by 1 base and J by 0 bases, with 6 bases between the two germline ends. This CDR3 region has 14 residues. In germline, CDR1 is SGHRS, CDR2 YFSETQ. The CDR3 bases are TGCGCCAGCAGCTTGAAGTCTAGCACAGATACGCAGTATTTT. Translating gives CASSLKSSTDTQYF.

This clonotype was observed at least ten times. The chain is built from TRBV29-1 and TRBJ2-3; possibly TRBD2 for D (5 bases). Per the germline V gene, CDR1 is SQVTM and CDR2 is ANQGSEA. The CDR3 is made up of 12 amino acids. The CDR3 reads CTGVGGGDTQYF. The CDR3 bases are TGCACCGGGGTTGGAGGAGGAGATACGCAGTATTTT.